This is a list of T cell receptor beta chains from one sample in a study of beta chain features in type 1 diabetes. Assay used: immunoSEQ multiplex PCR; TCRdb lists only in-frame clones, some missing. The sample shows 200,000 to 250,000 clones, about a tenth of them seen only once. Sequencing was carried out using central memory CD4+ T cells from blood. The receptors were gathered from a man aged 18 to 29 in good health. Both conserved end residues are part of each CDR3. A D gene is named only where the DNA matches it firmly. Not all rows give a size; the values are once, few, many and, for expanded clones, a class.

d_call clone_size j_call v_call cdr3_aa cdr3_nt
. few TRBJ1-1 TRBV19 CASSTRDTIEAFF TGTGCCAGTAGTACCCGGGACACCATAGAAGCTTTCTTT
. . TRBJ1-4 TRBV28 CASSFGRNEKLFF TGTGCCAGCAGTTTCGGCCGGAATGAAAAACTGTTTTTT
TRBD2 few TRBJ2-7 TRBV7-8 CASSLGTRSTYEQYF TGTGCCAGCAGCCTCGGGACTAGATCCACCTACGAGCAGTACTTC
. few TRBJ1-1 TRBV28 CASSLSVTNTEAFF TGTGCCAGCAGTTTGTCGGTTACAAACACTGAAGCTTTCTTT
. . TRBJ2-1 TRBV25-1 CASSDPRQPNEQFF TGTGCCAGCAGTGACCCCCGACAACCTAATGAGCAGTTCTTC
TRBD1 . TRBJ1-2 TRBV5-6 CASSFISHGTGIYGYTF TGTGCCAGCAGCTTTATCTCCCACGGGACAGGAATCTATGGCTACACCTTC
. . TRBJ1-2 TRBV28 CASSLQAYGYTF TGTGCCAGCAGCCTACAAGCCTATGGCTACACCTTC
. . TRBJ2-3 TRBV2 CASSEALGGNVEDTQYF TGTGCCAGCAGTGAAGCGCTTGGCGGGAACGTAGAAGATACGCAGTATTTT
TRBD1 few TRBJ2-7 TRBV30 CAWSSGQHYEQYF TGTGCCTGGAGTTCGGGACAGCACTACGAGCAGTACTTC
. few TRBJ2-1 TRBV6-1 CASRVVTEQFF TGTGCCAGCAGAGTAGTGACGGAGCAGTTCTTC
. . TRBJ1-4 TRBV28 CASDDAGTNEKLFF TGTGCCAGCGACGATGCGGGGACTAATGAAAAACTGTTTTTT
TRBD1 few TRBJ1-2 TRBV18 CASSPTRDRGDGYTF TGTGCCAGCTCACCTACCCGGGACAGGGGTGATGGCTACACCTTC
. . TRBJ1-2 TRBV30 CAWSLGAGDPYGYTF TGTGCCTGGAGTCTAGGAGCAGGGGATCCTTATGGCTACACCTTC
TRBD2 few TRBJ2-1 TRBV6-5 CASSSPAGGPDEQFF TGTGCCAGCAGTTCCCCAGCGGGAGGGCCTGATGAGCAGTTCTTC
. few TRBJ2-1 TRBV18 CASSLFEANGEQFF TGTGCCAGCTCACTATTCGAAGCGAACGGGGAGCAGTTCTTC
. . TRBJ2-1 TRBV7-2 CASTLAEGYNEQFF TGTGCCAGCACCTTAGCGGAGGGGTACAATGAGCAGTTCTTC
TRBD1 few TRBJ1-5 TRBV7-2 CASSGDRVGQPQHF TGTGCCAGCAGCGGCGACAGGGTGGGTCAGCCCCAGCATTTT
. . TRBJ1-1 TRBV27 CASSFDRTTEAFF TGTGCCAGCAGTTTTGACAGGACCACTGAAGCTTTCTTT
. . TRBJ2-7 TRBV14 CASSQIGGRYEQYF TGTGCCAGCAGCCAAATCGGGGGGCGGTACGAGCAGTACTTC
. few TRBJ2-5 TRBV10-3 CAIKQVLEETQYF TGTGCCATCAAACAGGTCTTAGAAGAGACCCAGTACTTC
TRBD2 . TRBJ2-3 TRBV12-5 CASASRTSGSTDTQYF TGTGCTAGTGCCTCCCGGACTAGCGGGAGCACAGATACGCAGTATTTT
. . TRBJ1-5 TRBV29-1 CSAQENSNQPQHF TGCAGCGCCCAGGAGAATAGCAATCAGCCCCAGCATTTT
. . TRBJ2-1 TRBV29-1 CSVTLYNEQFF TGCAGCGTTACTTTGTACAATGAGCAGTTCTTC
. few TRBJ2-1 TRBV6-6 CASLSGPRDSEQFF TGTGCCAGCCTATCAGGACCGCGGGACAGCGAGCAGTTCTTC
TRBD2 . TRBJ2-2 TRBV28 CASRLQGGDGELFF TGTGCCAGCAGACTCCAGGGAGGGGACGGGGAGCTGTTTTTT
TRBD2 . TRBJ2-3 TRBV9 CASNALAAGDTQYF TGTGCCAGCAACGCACTAGCGGCGGGGGATACGCAGTATTTT
. . TRBJ2-3 TRBV7-2 CARCLARGVSPDTQYF TGTGCCCGCTGCTTAGCGCGAGGGGTGAGCCCAGATACGCAGTATTTT
. . TRBJ2-3 TRBV5-1 CASSYNGAGGTDTQYF TGCGCCAGCAGCTACAACGGAGCGGGCGGCACAGATACGCAGTATTTT
TRBD2 many TRBJ2-3 TRBV5-4 CASSASSSGRRTDTQYF TGTGCCAGCAGCGCTTCCTCGAGCGGGAGGCGCACAGATACGCAGTATTTT
TRBD1 . TRBJ2-7 TRBV30 CASSGQGVLYEQYF TGTGCCTCTTCAGGACAGGGCGTACTATACGAGCAGTACTTC
. . TRBJ2-2 TRBV21-1 CATRTSGPPGSTGELFF TGTGCCACCCGGACTAGCGGGCCCCCGGGAAGCACCGGGGAGCTGTTTTTT
TRBD2 many TRBJ2-7 TRBV30 CAWSYRLAGEIEQYF TGTGCCTGGAGTTACCGACTAGCGGGAGAAATCGAGCAGTACTTC
. few TRBJ2-7 TRBV9 CASSVDGGSQYF TGTGCCAGCAGCGTAGATGGCGGGTCCCAGTACTTC
. . TRBJ2-7 TRBV6-6 CASSSTANEQYF TGTGCCAGCAGTTCGACTGCTAACGAGCAGTACTTC
. . TRBJ1-2 TRBV19 CASTLTPSAGATF TGTGCCAGTACCTTGACACCCTCAGCGGGGGCGACCTTC
. few TRBJ1-2 TRBV2 CASMTTGNYGYTF TGTGCCAGCATGACCACAGGGAACTATGGCTACACCTTC
TRBD1 many TRBJ1-2 TRBV10-3 CAISEGQGIANYGYTF TGTGCCATCAGTGAGGGACAGGGAATAGCTAACTATGGCTACACCTTC
. few TRBJ2-7 TRBV10-2 CASSDLAGAHEQYF TGCGCCAGCAGTGATTTGGCGGGGGCCCACGAGCAGTACTTC
. few TRBJ2-3 TRBV7-3 CASSPRGQEDTQYF TGTGCCAGCAGCCCCCGGGGGCAGGAAGATACGCAGTATTTT
. few TRBJ2-7 TRBV7-9 CASRSTSDSYEQYF TGTGCCAGCAGATCGACTAGTGACTCCTACGAGCAGTACTTC
. . TRBJ2-2 TRBV19 CASRQDRDTGELFF TGTGCCAGTAGGCAGGATCGGGACACCGGGGAGCTGTTTTTT
. few TRBJ1-1 TRBV4-3 CASSLVTGGGTEAFF TGCGCCAGCAGCCTCGTAACGGGAGGCGGCACTGAAGCTTTCTTT
. few TRBJ2-5 TRBV7-9 CASSSRDTQAQYF TGTGCCAGCAGCTCCCGGGACACCCAGGCCCAGTACTTC
. . TRBJ2-5 TRBV9 CASSVGTRGETQYF TGTGCCAGCAGCGTAGGTACAAGAGGGGAGACCCAGTACTTC
TRBD2 few TRBJ2-7 TRBV6-5 CASSYSRTSSGSEQYF TGTGCCAGCAGTTACTCAAGAACCTCTAGCGGTTCCGAGCAGTACTTC
. few TRBJ2-3 TRBV29-1 CSVVWGTSTDTQYF TGCAGCGTTGTGTGGGGGACTAGCACAGATACGCAGTATTTT
TRBD1 few TRBJ2-1 TRBV5-1 CASSGDRGFSNEQFF TGCGCCAGCAGCGGGGACAGGGGCTTTAGCAATGAGCAGTTCTTC
. once TRBJ2-5 TRBV4-1 CARVKCRAMGETQYF TGCGCCAGGGTGAAGTGCCGGGCCATGGGGGAGACCCAGTACTTC
TRBD1 . TRBJ1-2 TRBV6-1 CASRDRGLYYGYTF TGTGCCAGCAGGGACAGGGGGCTCTACTATGGCTACACCTTC
TRBD2 . TRBJ2-1 TRBV5-1 CASTSGTSYNEQFF TGCGCCAGCACTAGCGGGACCTCCTACAATGAGCAGTTCTTC
. few TRBJ2-3 TRBV15 CATSRDRGDWNPQYF TGTGCCACCAGCAGAGATCGCGGGGACTGGAATCCGCAGTATTTT
. few TRBJ2-4 TRBV2 CASSVDGGENIQYF TGTGCCAGCAGTGTGGACGGCGGGGAAAACATTCAGTACTTC
. few TRBJ2-1 TRBV18 CASSPGLRNEQFF TGTGCCAGCTCACCCGGATTGAGGAATGAGCAGTTCTTC
. few TRBJ1-2 TRBV30 CAWMGTAAYGYTF TGTGCCTGGATGGGGACTGCGGCCTATGGCTACACCTTC
TRBD1 few TRBJ2-5 TRBV2 CASSLRQGGETQYF TGTGCCAGCAGTTTACGACAGGGTGGAGAGACCCAGTACTTC
. few TRBJ2-5 TRBV7-6 CASSKVKAGETQYF TGTGCCAGCAGCAAAGTTAAGGCGGGCGAGACCCAGTACTTC
. . TRBJ2-7 TRBV30 CAWSIISGTYEQYF TGTGCCTGGAGTATCATTAGCGGCACCTACGAGCAGTACTTC
TRBD1 few TRBJ1-2 TRBV30 CAWRSLGQASRYTF TGTGCCTGGAGGAGTTTGGGACAGGCTTCTCGCTACACCTTC
. few TRBJ1-4 TRBV20-1 CSAQGNEKLFF TGCAGTGCCCAGGGTAATGAAAAACTGTTTTTT
TRBD1 . TRBJ2-7 TRBV5-1 CASSIQGAGYEQYF TGCGCCAGCAGCATACAGGGGGCAGGCTACGAGCAGTACTTC